Below are 2 T cell receptor beta chains sequenced from a single sample in a study of cytomegalovirus exposure and HLA in healthy donors (dated 2017 in TCRdb). The receptor library was made with the immunoSEQ multiplex PCR assay. The multiplex PCR relied on a mix of 60 forward primers for TCR Vbeta segments and 13 reverse primers for TCR Jbeta segments. In TCRdb, the immuneACCESS table is reduced to in-frame sequences with V and J assigned. These tables do not hold every clone; where another copy was compared, an unresolved V gene accounts for under half, and the others remain unexplained. The sample's table lists a count of 65,000 to 85,000 clones. The ten largest clonotypes hold roughly 2.3% of the sample. Material for sequencing was PBMCs. Source of these receptors: a female donor in good health and CMV-seropositive.

J is TRBJ2-5 and V is TRBV6-5; perhaps TRBD2 as D (5 bases). The V and J ends lost 5 bases and 1 base respectively, with 8 bases between them. This CDR3 has 13 residues. In germline, CDR1 is MNHEY, CDR2 SVGAGI. In DNA form, the CDR3 reads TGTGCCAGCAGTCCGCGGGCCCAAGAGACCCAGTACTTC. This codes for CASSPRAQETQYF.

J is TRBJ1-2 and V is TRBV12-5, with 7 bases matching TRBD1. The junction had 5 bases not matched to a gene; V was cut back by 3 bases and J by 10 bases. Germline CDR1 reads LGHNT; CDR2 reads FRNRAP. CDR3 length equals 12 residues. The CDR3 here is CASGFNTGDYTF. The CDR3 coding sequence is TGTGCTAGTGGTTTCAACACAGGGGACTACACCTTC.